These T cell receptor beta chains were read from a single sample in a study of cytomegalovirus exposure and HLA in healthy donors. The assay was immunoSEQ multiplex PCR, and TCRdb's table has in-frame clones only and misses some. Of approximately 120,000 clones listed, approximately 17% were seen once; the top ten hold about 3%. The sequencing sample was made of PBMCs. These receptors all come from a female donor in good health and CMV-seropositive. Both conserved end residues are part of each CDR3. D genes are given only for firm matches. Part of the rows lack a size; the others show once, few, many or a class for expanded clones.

d_call	clone_size	j_call	v_call	cdr3_nt	cdr3_aa
.	.	TRBJ1-1	TRBV27	TGTGCCAGCAGTTTCACTCCAGGATGGACTGAAGCTTTCTTT	CASSFTPGWTEAFF
.	few	TRBJ1-3	TRBV30	TGTGCCTGGAGTGTACCAGGCGGGAGCTCTGGAAACACCATATATTTT	CAWSVPGGSSGNTIYF
.	.	TRBJ1-1	TRBV5-8	TGTGCCAGCAGCTTTTTGAGAAGGGGAAGTAATCCTGAAGCTTTCTTT	CASSFLRRGSNPEAFF
TRBD1	.	TRBJ2-5	TRBV6-6	TGTGCCAGCACCTCCCCCGGACAGGGACGGGATAGCCAGTACTTC	CASTSPGQGRDSQYF
TRBD1	few	TRBJ1-2	TRBV7-6	TGTGCCAGCAGCTTTTCGGACAGGGGGAATGGCTACACCTTC	CASSFSDRGNGYTF
TRBD1	once	TRBJ2-1	TRBV29-1	TGCAGCGTTGAAGATCCCTATACCGGACAGGCCACGATTAATTACAATGAGCAGTTCTTC	CSVEDPYTGQATINYNEQFF
.	few	TRBJ2-1	TRBV29-1	TGCAGCGTCGAACCCCGACCCAGGGGAAGGAACCGTGAGCAGTTCTTC	CSVEPRPRGRNREQFF
TRBD2	few	TRBJ2-7	TRBV4-1	TGCGCCAGCAGCCAAGTAGCGGGAGGAATCCACGAGCAGTACTTC	CASSQVAGGIHEQYF
.	.	TRBJ2-5	TRBV15	TGTGCCACCAGCAGAGATCCCGCGCAACAAGAGACCCAGTACTTC	CATSRDPAQQETQYF
TRBD1	.	TRBJ2-7	TRBV7-9	TGTGCCAGCAGCGGGACAGGGGTGTTGGGATACGAGCAGTACTTC	CASSGTGVLGYEQYF
TRBD2	.	TRBJ2-3	TRBV4-1	TGCGCCAGCAGCCAACAGACTAGCGGGAGGGGCACAGATACGCAGTATTTT	CASSQQTSGRGTDTQYF
TRBD1	.	TRBJ2-3	TRBV28	TGTGCCAGCAGGGCGACAGGGGGCATCACAGATACGCAGTATTTT	CASRATGGITDTQYF
.	once	TRBJ2-7	TRBV7-2	TGTGCCAGCAGCTTAGGGGCCGACAGGCGCCCAGTCTTC	CASSLGADRRPVF
TRBD1	.	TRBJ1-4	TRBV4-1	TGCGCCAGCAGTACTCGACAGGGTAATGAAAAACTGTTTTTT	CASSTRQGNEKLFF
TRBD2	.	TRBJ2-2	TRBV4-1	TGCGCCAGCAGCCGCTACTCTAGCGGCGGGGACACCGGGGAGCTGTTTTTT	CASSRYSSGGDTGELFF
.	few	TRBJ2-7	TRBV2	TGTGCCAGCAGTGATCAGGGTCTAGGGTACGAGCAGTACTTC	CASSDQGLGYEQYF
TRBD2	.	TRBJ2-1	TRBV5-4	TGTGCCAGCAGCACCGGACTAGCGGGAGGCTACAATGAGCAGTTCTTC	CASSTGLAGGYNEQFF
.	few	TRBJ1-1	TRBV5-6	TGTGCCAGCAGCCTACTCGGGAGGACTGAAGCTTTCTTT	CASSLLGRTEAFF
.	.	TRBJ1-3	TRBV7-2	TGTGCCAGCAGCCCTAACAGGGCCCTCGGAAACACCATATATTTT	CASSPNRALGNTIYF
TRBD1	.	TRBJ2-1	TRBV6-1	TGTGCCAGCAGTGAAGGGGCTCGGTGGTTATGGGACAGGGGCGCCTACGAGCAGTTCTTC	CASSEGARWLWDRGAYEQFF
.	.	TRBJ2-5	TRBV5-6	TGTGCCAGCAGGACGGGGTACCAAGAGACCCAGTACTTC	CASRTGYQETQYF
.	.	TRBJ2-3	TRBV5-1	TGCGCCGGGGACACTTCCACAGATACGCAGTATTTT	CAGDTSTDTQYF
TRBD2	.	TRBJ2-1	TRBV2	TGTGCCAGCAGTACACTAGCGACCTACAATGAGCAGTTCTTC	CASSTLATYNEQFF
TRBD2	few	TRBJ2-2	TRBV5-1	TGCGCCAGCAGCTTGGGGGCTAGCGGAACCGGGGAGCTGTTTTTT	CASSLGASGTGELFF
TRBD1	few	TRBJ1-1	TRBV6-5	TGTGCCAGCAGCTTCGAAACAGGGGGGGCCACTGAAGCTTTCTTT	CASSFETGGATEAFF
TRBD1	.	TRBJ1-4	TRBV27	TGTGCCAGGAACCAGGGGGGCGAAAAACTGTTTTTT	CARNQGGEKLFF
TRBD2	.	TRBJ2-1	TRBV9	TGTGCCAGCAGCATGACTCTAGCGGGGGGATACAATGAGCAGTTCTTC	CASSMTLAGGYNEQFF
TRBD1	.	TRBJ1-2	TRBV10-3	TGTGCCATCAGTGACAAGCCGGGACAGGGGAACTATGGCTACACCTTC	CAISDKPGQGNYGYTF
TRBD2	.	TRBJ2-2	TRBV4-2	TGTGCCAGCAGCATTAGCGGGGGGGCCGGCGGGGAGCTGTTTTTT	CASSISGGAGGELFF
TRBD1	.	TRBJ2-5	TRBV5-1	TGCGCCAGCAGTCCGACAGGGATCCAAGAGACCCAGTACTTC	CASSPTGIQETQYF
TRBD1	once	TRBJ2-5	TRBV7-2	TGTGCCAGCAGCTGGGACAGGGAGGAGACCCAGTACTTC	CASSWDREETQYF
.	.	TRBJ2-5	TRBV27	TGTGCCAGCAGTAAGGGTGAGGGTTTCCAAGAGACCCAGTACTTC	CASSKGEGFQETQYF
TRBD1	few	TRBJ2-7	TRBV28	TGTGCCAGCAGTTCGGGACAGTCCTACGAGCAGTACTTC	CASSSGQSYEQYF
.	.	TRBJ2-7	TRBV5-1	TGCGCCAGCAGCTGGGGGGACTCCGGCATTGGCTCCTACGAGCAGTACTTC	CASSWGDSGIGSYEQYF
.	few	TRBJ2-5	TRBV27	TGTGCCAGCAGTTTATCGCGGCAGGGCTACCAAGAGACCCAGTACTTC	CASSLSRQGYQETQYF
.	.	TRBJ1-6	TRBV14	TGTGCCAGCAGCCAAGGGACATATAATTCACCCCTCCACTTT	CASSQGTYNSPLHF
.	few	TRBJ1-2	TRBV5-1	TGCGCCAGCAGCTTGTTTGGGGGGGAAGACTATGGCTACACCTTC	CASSLFGGEDYGYTF
TRBD2	.	TRBJ2-2	TRBV4-2	TGTGCCAGCAGCCAAGAGTGGGCTAGCGGAAACACCGGGGAGCTGTTTTTT	CASSQEWASGNTGELFF
TRBD2	.	TRBJ2-7	TRBV27	TGTGCCAGCAGTCTACTAGCGGGAGGCTACGAGCAGTACTTC	CASSLLAGGYEQYF
TRBD1	.	TRBJ2-3	TRBV13	TGTGCCAGCAGCTCGGGACAGGGTGGAGATACGCAGTATTTT	CASSSGQGGDTQYF
.	.	TRBJ2-1	TRBV11-2	TGTGCCAGCAGCTCCGGAGCCCTTTCCTACAATGAGCAGTTCTTC	CASSSGALSYNEQFF
TRBD2	.	TRBJ2-7	TRBV12-5	TGTGCTAGTGGTTTGGTGCTAGCGGCAGCGCCCTACGAGCAGTACTTC	CASGLVLAAAPYEQYF
.	.	TRBJ2-3	TRBV6-1	TGTGCCAGCAGCCTAGACCCCGCGAACACAGATACGCAGTATTTT	CASSLDPANTDTQYF
TRBD1	.	TRBJ2-1	TRBV5-4	TGTGCCAGCAGCTCCCGGGACAGGGTCGGCGATGAGCAGTTCTTC	CASSSRDRVGDEQFF